These T cell receptor beta chains were read from a single sample in a study of cytomegalovirus exposure and HLA in healthy donors. The protocol was immunoSEQ multiplex PCR, while the TCRdb copy is restricted to in-frame clones and leaves out a portion. This sample's table reports some 130,000 clones. What was sequenced was PBMCs. These TCRs come from a woman between 35 and 50 years old in good health and CMV-seropositive. Each CDR3 is given with its conserved first and last residue.

>TRBV7-9|-
CATHLLGLYEQYF
>TRBV19|TRBJ2-7
CASKGTGETYEQYF
>TRBV28|TRBJ2-7
CASSLSAGLGYEQYF
>TRBV19|TRBJ2-7
CASSMGTAGEQYF
>TRBV2|TRBJ1-2
CASSLQLGASYGYTF
>TRBV25-1|TRBJ2-2
CASSANGRGYTGELFF
>TRBV29-1|TRBJ2-7
CSVKTSGQSYEQYF
>TRBV28|TRBJ2-7
CASSFPAGGYYEQYF
>TRBV27|TRBJ2-7
CASFPLAGGPREQYF
>TRBV5-8|TRBJ2-7
CASGRGEYF
>TRBV27|TRBJ2-1
CATKREGSYNEQFF
>TRBV19|TRBJ1-1
CASSDSWNTEAFF
>TRBV6-5|TRBJ2-6
CASGDAGPGANVLTF